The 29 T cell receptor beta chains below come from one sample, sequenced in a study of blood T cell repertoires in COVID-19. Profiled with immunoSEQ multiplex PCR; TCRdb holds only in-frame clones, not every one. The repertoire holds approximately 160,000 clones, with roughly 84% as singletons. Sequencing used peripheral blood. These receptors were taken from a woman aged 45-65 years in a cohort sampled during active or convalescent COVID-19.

The CDR3 here is CASTPDRVNTEAFF. CDR3 DNA sequence: TGTGCCAGCACCCCGGACAGGGTAAACACTGAAGCTTTCTTT. The chain combines TRBV6-5 with TRBJ1-1, with 8 positions matching TRBD1. This CDR3 is 14 amino acids long. In germline, CDR1 is MNHEY, CDR2 SVGAGI. Unmatched junction bases numbered 6, after V lost 7 bases and J lost 2 bases.

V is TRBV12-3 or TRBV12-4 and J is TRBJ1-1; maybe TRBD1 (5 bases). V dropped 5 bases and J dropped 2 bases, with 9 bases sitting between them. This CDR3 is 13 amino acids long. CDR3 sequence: CASSIDSNTEAFF. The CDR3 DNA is TGTGCCAGCAGTATCGACAGTAACACTGAAGCTTTCTTT.

CDR3 nucleotides: TGTGCCAGCAGCCCCCCCGGCCTTGGGAGCCAGTACTTC. Protein product: CASSPPGLGSQYF. The V and J genes are TRBV3-1 (or the pseudogene TRBV3-2) and TRBJ2-5, with D maybe TRBD2 (5 bases). Germline CDR1 is LGHDT and CDR2 is YNNKEL (reference sequence). There are 13 residues in the CDR3. Trimming took off 4 bases at V and 10 bases at J, with 16 bases between the two ends.

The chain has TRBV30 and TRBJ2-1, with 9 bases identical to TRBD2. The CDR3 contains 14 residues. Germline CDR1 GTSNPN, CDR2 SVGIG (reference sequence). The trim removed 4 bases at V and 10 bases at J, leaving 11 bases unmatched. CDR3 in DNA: TGTGCCTGGAACCATGCGGGGGGGCCTGGGGAGCAGTTCTTC. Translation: CAWNHAGGPGEQFF.

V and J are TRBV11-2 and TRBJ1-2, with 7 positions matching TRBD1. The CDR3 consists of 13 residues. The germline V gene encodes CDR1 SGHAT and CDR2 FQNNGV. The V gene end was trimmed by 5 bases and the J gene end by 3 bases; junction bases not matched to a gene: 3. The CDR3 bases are TGTGCCAGCAGCCTTGACAGGGACTATGGCTACACCTTC. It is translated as CASSLDRDYGYTF. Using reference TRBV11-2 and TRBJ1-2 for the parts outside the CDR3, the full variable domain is EAGVAQSPRYKIIEKRQSVAFWCNPISGHATLYWYQQILGQGPKLLIQFQNNGVVDDSQLPKDRFSAERLKGVDSTLKIQPAKLEDSAVYLCASSLDRDYGYTFGSGTRLTVV.

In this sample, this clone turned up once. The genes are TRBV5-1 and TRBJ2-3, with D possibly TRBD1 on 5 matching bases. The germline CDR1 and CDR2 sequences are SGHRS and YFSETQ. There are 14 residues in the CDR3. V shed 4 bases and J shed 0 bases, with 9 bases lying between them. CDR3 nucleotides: TGCGCCAGCAGCCTTGACAGAAGCACAGATACGCAGTATTTT. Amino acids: CASSLDRSTDTQYF.

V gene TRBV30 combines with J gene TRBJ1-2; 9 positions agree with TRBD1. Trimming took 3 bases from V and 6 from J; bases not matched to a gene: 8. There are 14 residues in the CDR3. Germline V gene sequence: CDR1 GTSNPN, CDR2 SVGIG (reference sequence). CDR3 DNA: TGTGCCTGGAGCATACAGGGGGCGCCGGATGGCTACACCTTC. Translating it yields CAWSIQGAPDGYTF.

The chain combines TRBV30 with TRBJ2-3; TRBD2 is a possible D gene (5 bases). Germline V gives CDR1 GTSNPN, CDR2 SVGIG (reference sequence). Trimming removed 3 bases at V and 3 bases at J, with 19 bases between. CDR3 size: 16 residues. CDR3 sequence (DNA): TGTGCCTGGAGCCCAAATTCCCCGGGGATTACAGATACGCAGTATTTT. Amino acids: CAWSPNSPGITDTQYF.

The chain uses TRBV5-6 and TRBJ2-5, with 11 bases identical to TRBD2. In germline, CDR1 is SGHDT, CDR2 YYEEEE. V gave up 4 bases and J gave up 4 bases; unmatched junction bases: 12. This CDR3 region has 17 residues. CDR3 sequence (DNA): TGTGCCAGCAGCAGGGGAGCTAGCGGGGGGCCGGGAGAGACCCAGTACTTC. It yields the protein CASSRGASGGPGETQYF.

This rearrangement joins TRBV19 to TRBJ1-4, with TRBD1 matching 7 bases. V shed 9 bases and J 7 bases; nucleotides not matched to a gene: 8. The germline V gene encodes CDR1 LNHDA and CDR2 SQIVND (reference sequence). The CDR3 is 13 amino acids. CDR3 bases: TGTGCCAGCCCAGACAGGGATGGTGAAAAACTGTTTTTT. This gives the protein CASPDRDGEKLFF.

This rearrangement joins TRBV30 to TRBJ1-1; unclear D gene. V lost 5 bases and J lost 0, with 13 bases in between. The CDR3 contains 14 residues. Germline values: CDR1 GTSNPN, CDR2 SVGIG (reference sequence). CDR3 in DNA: TGTGCCTGGTCTCGCCTGGCCATGAACACTGAAGCTTTCTTT. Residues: CAWSRLAMNTEAFF.

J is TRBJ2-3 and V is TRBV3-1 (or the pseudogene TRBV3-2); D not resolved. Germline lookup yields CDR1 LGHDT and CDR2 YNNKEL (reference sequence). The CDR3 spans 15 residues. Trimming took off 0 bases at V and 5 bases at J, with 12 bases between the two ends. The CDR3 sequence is CASSQDFLVGDTQYF. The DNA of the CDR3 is TGTGCCAGCAGCCAAGATTTTCTAGTTGGAGATACGCAGTATTTT.

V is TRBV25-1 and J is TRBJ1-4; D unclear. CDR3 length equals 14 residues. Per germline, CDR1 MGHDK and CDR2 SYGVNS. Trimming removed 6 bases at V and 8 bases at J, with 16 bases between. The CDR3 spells CASSRPAAGEKLFF. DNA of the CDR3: TGTGCCAGCAGCAGACCTGCAGCCGGGGAAAAACTGTTTTTT.

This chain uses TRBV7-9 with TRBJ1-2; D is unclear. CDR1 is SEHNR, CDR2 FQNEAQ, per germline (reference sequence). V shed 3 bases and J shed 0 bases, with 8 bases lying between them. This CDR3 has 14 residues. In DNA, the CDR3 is TGTGCCAGCAGCTTTCCTGGAGCTAACTATGGCTACACCTTC. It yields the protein CASSFPGANYGYTF.

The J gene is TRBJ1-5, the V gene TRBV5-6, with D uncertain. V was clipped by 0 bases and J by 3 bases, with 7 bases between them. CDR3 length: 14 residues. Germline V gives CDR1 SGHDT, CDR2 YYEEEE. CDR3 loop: CASSLGRNNQPQHF. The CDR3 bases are TGTGCCAGCAGCTTGGGCAGGAACAATCAGCCCCAGCATTTT.

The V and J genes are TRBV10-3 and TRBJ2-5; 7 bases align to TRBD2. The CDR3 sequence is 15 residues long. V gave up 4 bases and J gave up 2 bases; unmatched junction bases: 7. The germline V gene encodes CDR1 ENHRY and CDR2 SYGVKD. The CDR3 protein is CAISALGGSQETQYF. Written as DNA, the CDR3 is TGTGCCATCAGTGCCCTGGGGGGGTCACAAGAGACCCAGTACTTC.

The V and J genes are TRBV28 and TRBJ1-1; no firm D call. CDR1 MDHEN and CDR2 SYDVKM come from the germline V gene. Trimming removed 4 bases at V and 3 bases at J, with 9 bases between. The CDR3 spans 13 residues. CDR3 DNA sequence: TGTGCCAGCAGTTCCTATGTGGACACTGAAGCTTTCTTT. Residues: CASSSYVDTEAFF.

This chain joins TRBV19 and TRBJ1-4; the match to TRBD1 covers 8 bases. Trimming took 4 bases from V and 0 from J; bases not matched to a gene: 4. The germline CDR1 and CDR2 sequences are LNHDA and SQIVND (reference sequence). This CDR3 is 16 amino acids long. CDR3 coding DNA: TGTGCCAGTAGTACCGGACAGGGTGCAACTAATGAAAAACTGTTTTTT. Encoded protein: CASSTGQGATNEKLFF.

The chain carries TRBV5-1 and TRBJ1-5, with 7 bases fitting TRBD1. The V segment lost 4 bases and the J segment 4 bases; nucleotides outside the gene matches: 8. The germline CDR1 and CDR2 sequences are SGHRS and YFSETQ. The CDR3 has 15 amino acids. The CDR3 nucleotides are TGCGCCAGCAGCCCCTCCGGGACAGTTAATCAGCCCCAGCATTTT. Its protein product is CASSPSGTVNQPQHF.

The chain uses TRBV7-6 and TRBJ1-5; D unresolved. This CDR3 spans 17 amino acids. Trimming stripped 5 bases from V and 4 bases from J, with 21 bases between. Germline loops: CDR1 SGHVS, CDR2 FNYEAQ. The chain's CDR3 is CASSPDPVGGRNQPQHF. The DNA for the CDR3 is TGTGCCAGCAGCCCCGATCCTGTGGGAGGGCGGAATCAGCCCCAGCATTTT.

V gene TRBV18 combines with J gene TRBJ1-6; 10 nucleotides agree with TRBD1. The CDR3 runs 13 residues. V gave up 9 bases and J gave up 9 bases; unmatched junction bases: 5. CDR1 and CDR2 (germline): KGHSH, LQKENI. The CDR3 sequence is CASRQGASSPLHF. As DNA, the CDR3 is TGTGCCAGTAGACAGGGGGCAAGTTCACCCCTCCACTTT.

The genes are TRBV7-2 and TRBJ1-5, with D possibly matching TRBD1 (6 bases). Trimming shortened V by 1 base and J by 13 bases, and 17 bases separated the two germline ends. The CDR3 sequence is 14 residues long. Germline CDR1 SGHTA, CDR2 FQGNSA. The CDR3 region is CASSLGRGDKTQHF. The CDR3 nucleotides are TGTGCCAGCAGCTTAGGCCGGGGGGACAAGACACAGCATTTT.

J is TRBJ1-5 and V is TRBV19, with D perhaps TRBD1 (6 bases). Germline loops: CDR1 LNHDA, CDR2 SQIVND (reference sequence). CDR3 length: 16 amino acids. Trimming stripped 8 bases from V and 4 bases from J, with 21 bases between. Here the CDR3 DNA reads TGTGCCAGTCGCTCGGGTATTGGACAGCCAAATCAGCCCCAGCATTTT. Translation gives CASRSGIGQPNQPQHF.

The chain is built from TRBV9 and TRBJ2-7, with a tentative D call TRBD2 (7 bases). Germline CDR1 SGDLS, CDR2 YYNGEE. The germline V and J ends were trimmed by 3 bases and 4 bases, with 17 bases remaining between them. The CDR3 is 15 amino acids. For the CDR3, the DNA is TGTGCCAGCAGCGCAAGGGGGACTACGCAGTACGAGCAGTACTTC. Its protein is CASSARGTTQYEQYF. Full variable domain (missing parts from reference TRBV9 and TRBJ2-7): DSGVTQTPKHLITATGQRVTLRCSPRSGDLSVYWYQQSLDQGLQFLIQYYNGEERAKGNILERFSAQQFPDLHSELNLSSLELGDSALYFCASSARGTTQYEQYFGPGTRLTVT.

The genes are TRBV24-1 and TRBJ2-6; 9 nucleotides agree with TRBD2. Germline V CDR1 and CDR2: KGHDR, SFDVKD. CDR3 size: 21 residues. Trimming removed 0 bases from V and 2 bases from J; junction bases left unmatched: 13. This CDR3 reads CATSDLPHSGGPLTGANVLTF. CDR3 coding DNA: TGTGCCACCAGTGATTTGCCGCATAGCGGGGGTCCACTAACTGGGGCCAACGTCCTGACTTTC.

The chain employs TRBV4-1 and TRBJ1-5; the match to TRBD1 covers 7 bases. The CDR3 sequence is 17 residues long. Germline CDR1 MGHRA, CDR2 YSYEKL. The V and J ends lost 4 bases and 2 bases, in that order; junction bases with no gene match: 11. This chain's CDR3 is CASSPAKGQGGNQPQHF. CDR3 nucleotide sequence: TGCGCCAGCAGCCCTGCAAAAGGCCAGGGGGGCAATCAGCCCCAGCATTTT.

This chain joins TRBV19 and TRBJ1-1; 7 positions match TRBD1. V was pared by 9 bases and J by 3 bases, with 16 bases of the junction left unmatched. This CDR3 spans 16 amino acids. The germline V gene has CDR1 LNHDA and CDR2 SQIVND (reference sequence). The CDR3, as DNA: TGTGCCAGCCAAAACGCGGACAGGTTATTAGACACTGAAGCTTTCTTT. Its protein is CASQNADRLLDTEAFF.

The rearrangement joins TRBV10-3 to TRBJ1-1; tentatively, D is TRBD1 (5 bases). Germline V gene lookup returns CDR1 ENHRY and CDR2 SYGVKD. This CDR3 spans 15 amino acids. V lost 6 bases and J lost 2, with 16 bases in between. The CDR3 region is CAIREAGGFNTEAFF. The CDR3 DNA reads TGTGCCATCAGGGAAGCCGGGGGATTTAACACTGAAGCTTTCTTT.

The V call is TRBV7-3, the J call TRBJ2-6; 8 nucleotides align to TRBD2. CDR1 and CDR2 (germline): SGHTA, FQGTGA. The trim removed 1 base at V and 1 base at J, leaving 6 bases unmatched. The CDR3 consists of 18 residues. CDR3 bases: TGTGCCAGCAGCTTAAATGGAGCGGGGGCTTCTGGGGCCAACGTCCTGACTTTC. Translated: CASSLNGAGASGANVLTF.